The 30 T cell receptor beta chains given below trace back to one sample, sequenced in a study of cytomegalovirus exposure and HLA in healthy donors (dated 2017 in TCRdb). The library was made by the immunoSEQ multiplex PCR assay. TCRdb limited this immuneACCESS table to in-frame rearrangements with V and J called. A share of clones is missing; checked studies link under half to unresolved V genes, and the rest is unexplained. This sample comprises approximately 160,000 clones, around nine tenths of them detected only once. The ten largest make up around 2.1% of the sample. The sample taken for sequencing was PBMCs. The source is a woman aged 18-29 years in good health and CMV-seronegative.

The rearrangement uses TRBV2 and TRBJ1-1; D is unclear. V lost 6 bases and J lost 0, with 8 bases in between. CDR3 size: 13 residues. Germline values: CDR1 SNHLY, CDR2 FYNNEI. The CDR3 reads CASRGEMNTEAFF. The CDR3, as DNA: TGTGCCAGCAGGGGCGAAATGAACACTGAAGCTTTCTTT.

This clone is medium-sized. The chain has TRBV5-5 and TRBJ2-7; D is possibly TRBD1 (6 bases). V was cut by 0 bases and J by 3 bases, with 13 bases left in between. CDR1 and CDR2 from the germline V gene are SGHKS and YYEKEE (reference sequence). The CDR3 length is 15 residues. CDR3 in amino acids: CASSLVGRGHYEQYF. CDR3 nucleotides: TGTGCCAGCAGCTTGGTGGGCAGGGGTCACTACGAGCAGTACTTC. The full variable domain, its missing parts supplied by reference TRBV5-5 and TRBJ2-7, is DAGVTQSPTHLIKTRGQQVTLRCSPISGHKSVSWYQQVLGQGPQFIFQYYEKEERGRGNFPDRFSARQFPNYSSELNVNALLLGDSALYLCASSLVGRGHYEQYFGPGTRLTVT.

The chain couples TRBV6-5 to TRBJ2-5; D is perhaps TRBD1 (6 bases). This CDR3 is 13 amino acids long. Trimming cost V 0 bases and J 7 bases, with 9 bases left between them. CDR1 is MNHEY, CDR2 SVGAGI, per germline. CDR3 DNA sequence: TGTGCCAGCAGTTACTCGGGGGCGGGGACCCAGTACTTC. Amino acids: CASSYSGAGTQYF.

CDR3 nucleotide sequence: TGTGCCACCAGCAGGGGGGAGGGACTAGCGGATGAGCAGTTCTTC. Protein sequence: CATSRGEGLADEQFF. V gene TRBV15 combines with J gene TRBJ2-1; TRBD2 aligns across 11 bases. This CDR3 contains 15 residues. V lost 3 bases to trimming and J lost 8 bases; unmatched junction nucleotides: 6. Looked up from germline, CDR1 is LNHNV and CDR2 is YYDKDF (reference sequence). Looking up the rest from reference TRBV15 and TRBJ2-1 gives the full variable domain: DAMVIQNPRYQVTQFGKPVTLSCSQTLNHNVMYWYQQKSSQAPKLLFHYYDKDFNNEADTPDNFQSRRPNTSFCFLDIRSPGLGDTAMYLCATSRGEGLADEQFFGPGTRLTVL.

Regarding this clone: This sample includes further DNA sequences coding for the same CDR3. V is TRBV4-1 and J is TRBJ1-6, with TRBD1 identical over 7 bases. Unmatched junction bases numbered 0, after V lost 1 base and J lost 9 bases. Germline loops: CDR1 MGHRA, CDR2 YSYEKL. The CDR3 is made up of 13 amino acids. This CDR3 is CASSQGQGSPLHF. CDR3 DNA sequence: TGCGCCAGCAGCCAAGGACAGGGTTCACCCCTCCACTTT.

Judged by abundance, this clone is medium-sized. V is TRBV18 and J is TRBJ2-2; tentatively, D is TRBD1 (6 bases). The CDR3 length is 14 residues. V dropped 4 bases and J dropped 4 bases, with 10 bases sitting between them. Germline lookup yields CDR1 KGHSH and CDR2 LQKENI. CDR3 sequence: CASSQGQTTGELFF. The CDR3 region has the DNA TGTGCCAGCTCACAAGGACAGACCACCGGGGAGCTGTTTTTT.

This chain links TRBV19 with TRBJ1-1, with 8 bases fitting TRBD1. In germline, CDR1 is LNHDA, CDR2 SQIVND (reference sequence). The CDR3 contains 14 residues. V was pared by 3 bases and J by 5 bases, with 5 bases of the junction left unmatched. The CDR3 region has the DNA TGTGCCAGTAGTATGACAGGGGTAGGGACTGAAGCTTTCTTT. Protein: CASSMTGVGTEAFF.

The chain carries TRBV10-3 and TRBJ2-7; D gene unclear. The CDR3 runs to 15 residues. The V gene's germline CDR1 is ENHRY and CDR2 SYGVKD. Trimming shortened V by 4 bases and J by 0 bases, and 13 bases separated the two germline ends. Here the CDR3 reads CAISVGHLYSYEQYF. DNA of the CDR3: TGTGCCATCAGTGTTGGGCACCTTTACTCCTACGAGCAGTACTTC.

This clone turned up a few times. This chain uses TRBV5-1 with TRBJ1-2, with TRBD1 as a possible D gene (5 bases). CDR3 length equals 13 residues. Germline V gene sequence: CDR1 SGHRS, CDR2 YFSETQ. The ends were cut back, 7 bases at V and 2 bases at J, with 12 bases in the middle. For the CDR3, the DNA is TGCGCCAGCGGGGGGGAGCCCAACTATGGCTACACCTTC. Translating gives CASGGEPNYGYTF.

The rearrangement joins TRBV6-5 to TRBJ1-2, with D possibly matching TRBD1 (6 bases). This CDR3 region has 15 residues. Germline-derived CDR1 and CDR2 are MNHEY and SVGAGI. The V gene lost 7 bases and the J gene lost 0 bases, with 15 bases spanning the gap. The CDR3: CASTPGALPNYGYTF. The CDR3 DNA reads as TGTGCCAGCACCCCAGGGGCGCTCCCTAACTATGGCTACACCTTC.

This sequence joins TRBV19 and TRBJ2-5; TRBD2 agrees at 11 bases. Germline CDR1 LNHDA, CDR2 SQIVND (reference sequence). The CDR3 length is 15 residues. V shed 4 bases and J 5 bases; nucleotides not matched to a gene: 6. CDR3 sequence reads: CASSTRSSGRETQYF. CDR3 nucleotide sequence: TGTGCCAGTAGTACCCGGTCTAGCGGGAGGGAGACCCAGTACTTC.

This rearrangement joins TRBV7-6 to TRBJ2-1; the D gene is possibly TRBD2 (6 bases). Germline CDR1 is SGHVS and CDR2 is FNYEAQ. This CDR3 spans 17 amino acids. Deletions cut 5 bases from V and 0 bases from J, with 17 bases between. CDR3 nucleotides: TGTGCCAGCAGCCCTAGCCCGATCGGGGGCTCCTACAATGAGCAGTTCTTC. Amino acids: CASSPSPIGGSYNEQFF.

The chain recombines TRBV5-1 with TRBJ2-1, with 10 nucleotides matching TRBD2. Germline-derived CDR1 and CDR2 are SGHRS and YFSETQ. Trimming cost V 3 bases and J 7 bases; bases outside gene matches: 7. This CDR3 comprises 15 residues. The CDR3 spells CASSYLAGAGNEQFF. For the CDR3, the DNA is TGCGCCAGCAGCTATCTAGCGGGAGCGGGAAATGAGCAGTTCTTC.

The gene calls are TRBV18 and TRBJ2-7, with 8 bases lining up with TRBD2. The CDR3 length is 16 residues. Germline V CDR1 and CDR2: KGHSH, LQKENI. V shed 3 bases and J 0 bases; nucleotides not matched to a gene: 7. CDR3 region: CASSPRAGGGSYEQYF. CDR3 sequence (DNA): TGTGCCAGCTCACCGAGAGCCGGGGGGGGCTCCTACGAGCAGTACTTC.

The chain employs TRBV28 and TRBJ2-3, with D possibly matching TRBD1 (6 bases). Looked up from germline, CDR1 is MDHEN and CDR2 is SYDVKM. Trimming cost V 5 bases and J 1 base, with 19 bases left between them. CDR3 length equals 17 residues. For the CDR3, the DNA is TGTGCCAGCAGTCCCTTAACCGGGACACCGGGCACAGATACGCAGTATTTT. It is translated as CASSPLTGTPGTDTQYF.

This rearrangement joins TRBV7-9 to TRBJ1-1, with 9 positions matching TRBD1. The ends lost 6 bases at V and 0 bases at J; junction bases unmatched: 8. The CDR3 is 16 amino acids. Germline CDR1 is SEHNR and CDR2 is FQNEAQ (reference sequence). CDR3 in DNA: TGTGCCAGCAGACAGACGGGACAGGGAATGAACACTGAAGCTTTCTTT. Protein sequence: CASRQTGQGMNTEAFF.

This sequence joins TRBV6-5 and TRBJ1-1, with D perhaps matching TRBD1 (6 bases). V gave up 0 bases and J gave up 4 bases, with 9 bases separating them. This CDR3 region has 14 residues. Per the germline V gene, CDR1 is MNHEY and CDR2 is SVGAGI. Here the CDR3 DNA reads TGTGCCAGCAGTTACTCCCGCAGGGGCACTGAAGCTTTCTTT. Translated, it gives CASSYSRRGTEAFF.

The chain carries TRBV4-1 and TRBJ1-2; a weak D match, TRBD1 (5 bases). The V and J ends lost 0 bases and 8 bases respectively, with 16 bases between them. The length of the CDR3 is 15 residues. CDR1 and CDR2 from the germline V gene are MGHRA and YSYEKL. The CDR3 reads CASSQDYGRETGYTF. The CDR3, as DNA: TGCGCCAGCAGCCAAGATTATGGCAGGGAAACGGGCTACACCTTC.

A single count supports this clone. The chain joins TRBV10-3 to TRBJ2-1; 7 bases agree with TRBD1. CDR1 is ENHRY, CDR2 SYGVKD, per germline. The trim removed 7 bases at V and 5 bases at J, leaving 14 bases unmatched. CDR3 length: 16 residues. The CDR3 is CAINGQDRGGNNEQFF. The CDR3 nucleotides are TGTGCCATCAACGGACAGGACCGGGGCGGCAACAATGAGCAGTTCTTC.

The CDR3 protein is CASSVTSGSHSPLHF. The CDR3 nucleotides read TGTGCCAGTAGTGTTACCTCCGGGAGCCATTCACCCCTCCACTTT. The chain recombines TRBV19 with TRBJ1-6; D not resolved. The germline V and J ends were trimmed by 5 bases and 8 bases, with 16 bases remaining between them. Per germline, CDR1 LNHDA and CDR2 SQIVND (reference sequence). The CDR3 loop spans 15 amino acids.

The CDR3 coding sequence is TGCGCCAGCAGTCCAACAGGGGGCGGCACTGAAGCTTTCTTT. Its protein is CASSPTGGGTEAFF. The genes are TRBV23-1 and TRBJ1-1; 9 nucleotides match TRBD1. TRBV23-1 is an ORF; its function is uncertain. The CDR3 sequence is 14 residues long. J lost 4 bases, V lost 4 bases, and 4 bases had no gene match.

The chain couples TRBV19 to TRBJ2-7; D perhaps matches TRBD2 (7 bases). V dropped 3 bases and J dropped 5 bases, with 11 bases sitting between them. From germline, CDR1 is LNHDA and CDR2 SQIVND (reference sequence). The CDR3 runs 13 residues. The chain's CDR3 is CASSIRGGDEQYF. Here the CDR3 DNA reads TGTGCCAGTAGTATCCGAGGGGGGGACGAGCAGTACTTC.

This clone was recorded once. CDR3 region: CASSYFRDTEAFF. The CDR3 nucleotides are TGTGCCAGCAGTTACTTCAGGGACACTGAAGCTTTCTTT. The chain is built from TRBV6-5 and TRBJ1-1; tentatively, D is TRBD1 (5 bases). Germline CDR1 reads MNHEY; CDR2 reads SVGAGI. V lost 1 base and J 3 bases, leaving 6 bases between the germline ends. The length of the CDR3 is 13 residues.

The chain has TRBV6-4 and TRBJ2-3; 14 bases line up with TRBD2. Germline CDR1 is MRHNA and CDR2 is SNTAGT. V gave up 3 bases and J gave up 2 bases; unmatched junction bases: 1. The length of the CDR3 is 16 residues. The CDR3 sequence: CASSETSGGATDTQYF. Here the CDR3 DNA reads TGTGCCAGCAGTGAGACTAGCGGGGGGGCCACAGATACGCAGTATTTT.

The chain couples TRBV27 to TRBJ2-1; a possible D gene is TRBD2 (7 bases). The CDR3 is 15 residues long. Looked up from germline, CDR1 is MNHEY and CDR2 is SMNVEV (reference sequence). Trimming took off 7 bases at V and 3 bases at J, with 16 bases between the two ends. CDR3 nucleotides: TGTGCCAGCACCCTGAGGGGGAGGGGCTACAATGAGCAGTTCTTC. It codes for CASTLRGRGYNEQFF.

The chain joins TRBV2 to TRBJ1-4; D unclear. Per germline, CDR1 SNHLY and CDR2 FYNNEI. Trimming took 8 bases from V and 0 from J, leaving 19 bases between them. The CDR3 length is 17 residues. CDR3 amino acids: CASVLMGWEATNEKLFF. Here the CDR3 DNA reads TGTGCCAGCGTGCTAATGGGGTGGGAGGCAACTAATGAAAAACTGTTTTTT.

The chain combines TRBV5-5 with TRBJ1-1; maybe TRBD1 (6 bases). Germline CDR1 is SGHKS and CDR2 is YYEKEE (reference sequence). The CDR3 runs 14 residues. The germline V and J ends were trimmed by 0 bases and 5 bases, with 11 bases remaining between them. CDR3 sequence (DNA): TGTGCCAGCAGCTTGGAGCCACAGGGAACTGAAGCTTTCTTT. This sequence encodes CASSLEPQGTEAFF.

V is TRBV19 and J is TRBJ1-2, with 8 bases fitting TRBD1. Per the germline V gene, CDR1 is LNHDA and CDR2 is SQIVND (reference sequence). The CDR3 extends over 15 amino acids. Trimming removed 0 bases from V and 6 bases from J; junction bases left unmatched: 6. CDR3 region: CASSIDRTGNDGYTF. The CDR3 coding sequence is TGTGCCAGTAGTATAGACCGGACAGGGAACGATGGCTACACCTTC.

This sequence joins TRBV7-9 and TRBJ2-1; 9 positions match TRBD2. Germline V gene data show CDR1 as SEHNR and CDR2 as FQNEAQ (reference sequence). The length of the CDR3 is 14 residues. J gave up 4 bases and V 6 bases, and 4 bases lay outside the gene matches. In nucleotides, the CDR3 is TGTGCCAGCAGGACTAGCGGAATGTACAATGAGCAGTTCTTC. Translating it yields CASRTSGMYNEQFF.

The V call is TRBV7-6, the J call TRBJ2-3, with D perhaps TRBD2 (5 bases). Germline V gene data show CDR1 as SGHVS and CDR2 as FNYEAQ. The CDR3 is made up of 16 amino acids. Trimming left V 5 bases short and J 0 bases short, with 15 bases between. In nucleotides, the CDR3 is TGTGCCAGCAGCCTCTTCGGAGGATCTAGCACAGATACGCAGTATTTT. It specifies CASSLFGGSSTDTQYF.